Following are 28 T cell receptor beta chains from one sample sequenced in a study of blood T cell repertoires in COVID-19. The repertoire was sequenced with immunoSEQ multiplex PCR; TCRdb's copy has only in-frame clones and lacks some. The data contain more than 200,000 clones, around nine tenths of them singletons. Sequencing was performed on PBMCs or T cells enriched from blood (not recorded which). The receptors stem from a woman aged 50 to 60 who had recovered from COVID-19.

This rearrangement joins TRBV30 to TRBJ1-4, with D possibly being TRBD1 (5 bases). The CDR3 totals 14 residues. Germline loops: CDR1 GTSNPN, CDR2 SVGIG (reference sequence). Trimming cost V 1 base and J 5 bases, with 11 bases left between them. CDR3 residues: CAWSGAAGNEKLFF. In DNA form, the CDR3 reads TGTGCCTGGAGTGGGGCGGCAGGGAATGAAAAACTGTTTTTT.

This chain's CDR3 is CASSPQGAREKLFF. The DNA of the CDR3 is TGTGCCAGCAGCCCACAGGGGGCGCGGGAAAAACTGTTTTTT. The chain employs TRBV28 and TRBJ1-4, with 9 positions matching TRBD1. The CDR3 has 14 amino acids. Germline CDR1 is MDHEN and CDR2 is SYDVKM. Trimming cost V 6 bases and J 8 bases; bases outside gene matches: 7.

V and J are TRBV6-5 and TRBJ2-3; 12 nucleotides line up with TRBD2. The germline V gene encodes CDR1 MNHEY and CDR2 SVGAGI. The junction had 4 bases not matched to a gene; V was cut back by 5 bases and J by 7 bases. The CDR3 has 14 amino acids. The CDR3 here is CASSLTSGGHTQYF. CDR3 sequence (DNA): TGTGCCAGCAGTCTGACTAGCGGGGGACATACGCAGTATTTT.

In this sample, this clone turned up once. The genes are TRBV30 and TRBJ1-5, with D possibly being TRBD1 (5 bases). There are 15 residues in the CDR3. The germline V gene has CDR1 GTSNPN and CDR2 SVGIG (reference sequence). V was cut by 0 bases and J by 8 bases, with 17 bases left in between. The CDR3: CAWSVPRQGGKPQHF. CDR3 sequence (DNA): TGTGCCTGGAGTGTACCACGGCAGGGCGGCAAGCCCCAGCATTTT.

Only a few counts were recorded for this clone. The V and J genes are TRBV5-1 and TRBJ2-2, with a possible D match to TRBD1 (5 bases). The V end was cut by 1 base, the J end by 2 bases, with 12 bases between. The germline V gene encodes CDR1 SGHRS and CDR2 YFSETQ. The CDR3 loop spans 16 amino acids. The CDR3 sequence is CASSLSTVANTGELFF. CDR3 bases: TGCGCCAGCAGCTTGTCGACAGTCGCTAACACCGGGGAGCTGTTTTTT.

The CDR3 loop reads CAISPGQGILEQYF. DNA for the CDR3: TGTGCCATCAGTCCGGGACAGGGGATCCTTGAGCAGTACTTC. The V gene is TRBV10-3, the J gene TRBJ2-7; TRBD1 matches at 10 bases. The CDR3 runs 14 residues. The V gene end was trimmed by 5 bases and the J gene end by 7 bases; junction bases not matched to a gene: 8. Germline V gives CDR1 ENHRY, CDR2 SYGVKD.

V gene TRBV12-5 combines with J gene TRBJ1-2, with 9 bases lining up with TRBD1. Germline V gene lookup returns CDR1 LGHNT and CDR2 FRNRAP. The J segment lost 1 base and the V segment lost 6 bases, leaving 6 bases of the junction unmatched. The CDR3 loop spans 15 amino acids. The CDR3 sequence is CASGPGTGFNYGYTF. Here the CDR3 DNA reads TGTGCTAGTGGCCCCGGGACAGGGTTTAACTATGGCTACACCTTC.

The chain joins TRBV6-2 or TRBV6-3 to TRBJ2-7, with 12 bases identical to TRBD1. The ends lost 4 bases at V and 3 bases at J; junction bases unmatched: 13. This CDR3 contains 18 residues. Germline assignment: CDR1 MNHEY and CDR2 SVGEGT. DNA of the CDR3: TGTGCCAGCAGTTCCGGGACAGGGGGCAATACGTTCCGCTACGAGCAGTACTTC. The encoded protein is CASSSGTGGNTFRYEQYF.

Ten or more counts support this clone. This chain joins TRBV19 and TRBJ1-5; 7 bases map to TRBD1. Per the germline V gene, CDR1 is LNHDA and CDR2 is SQIVND (reference sequence). The CDR3 extends over 15 amino acids. V dropped 7 bases and J dropped 2; count of bases not matched to a gene: 8. The CDR3 loop is CASTATGLGNQPQHF. CDR3 nucleotide sequence: TGTGCCAGTACCGCGACAGGGCTGGGCAATCAGCCCCAGCATTTT.

V is TRBV5-4 and J is TRBJ1-5, with D uncertain. CDR1 and CDR2 from the germline V gene are SGHNT and YYREEE (reference sequence). V lost 0 bases, J lost 6 bases, and 13 bases lay in between. This CDR3 contains 15 residues. The CDR3 sequence: CASSLDPNPVQPQHF. CDR3 in DNA: TGTGCCAGCAGCTTGGATCCTAATCCGGTTCAGCCCCAGCATTTT.

V usage is TRBV29-1 and J usage is TRBJ2-7; TRBD1 aligns across 9 bases. Germline CDR1 and CDR2: SQVTM and ANQGSEA. CDR3 length: 15 residues. V was clipped by 2 bases and J by 6 bases; unmatched bases: 11. The CDR3 nucleotides are TGCAGCGTTGAATCGGACAGGGGACAGGCGGGCGAGCAGTACTTC. As protein: CSVESDRGQAGEQYF.

This clone was counted only a few times. J is TRBJ1-2 and V is TRBV9; TRBD1 matches at 9 bases. Germline V gene lookup returns CDR1 SGDLS and CDR2 YYNGEE. This CDR3 is built from 16 residues. V gave up 3 bases and J gave up 7 bases; unmatched junction bases: 13. The CDR3 protein is CASSARPGQGFGGYTF. The CDR3 DNA is TGTGCCAGCAGCGCGCGTCCGGGACAGGGTTTTGGTGGCTACACCTTC.

V gene TRBV19 combines with J gene TRBJ2-1, with D possibly being TRBD2 (5 bases). Trimming left V 7 bases short and J 3 bases short, with 16 bases between. Germline V gene sequence: CDR1 LNHDA, CDR2 SQIVND (reference sequence). The CDR3 length is 15 residues. The CDR3 reads CASTREGLLYNEQFF. The CDR3 DNA reads TGTGCCAGTACCAGAGAAGGACTCCTCTACAATGAGCAGTTCTTC.

The chain carries TRBV19 and TRBJ1-5; maybe TRBD1 (5 bases). The germline V and J ends were trimmed by 11 bases and 4 bases, with 15 bases remaining between them. Germline V gene sequence: CDR1 LNHDA, CDR2 SQIVND (reference sequence). This CDR3 contains 13 residues. The DNA for the CDR3 is TGTGCCTCACAAACCGGGGGAAATCAGCCCCAGCATTTT. Protein sequence: CASQTGGNQPQHF.

CDR3 DNA sequence: TGTGCCATCAGTGAGTGGAAGGACATTTCCTACAATGAGCAGTTCTTC. It translates to CAISEWKDISYNEQFF. V is TRBV10-3 and J is TRBJ2-1, with D possibly matching TRBD1 (5 bases). Trimming pared 1 base from V and 1 base from J, leaving 11 bases between. CDR3 length equals 16 residues. Looked up from germline, CDR1 is ENHRY and CDR2 is SYGVKD.

This chain uses TRBV7-2 with TRBJ2-3; 11 bases are a match to TRBD2. This CDR3 spans 16 amino acids. In germline, CDR1 is SGHTA, CDR2 FQGNSA. V lost 5 bases, J lost 6 bases, and 10 bases stayed unmatched. CDR3 in amino acids: CASSRGLAVDGDTQYF. DNA for the CDR3: TGTGCCAGCAGCCGGGGACTAGCGGTTGACGGGGATACGCAGTATTTT.

Concerning this clone: The sample has other DNA sequences that encode this CDR3 too. The V call is TRBV18, the J call TRBJ1-5; D is possibly TRBD1 (5 bases). The CDR3 length is 14 residues. Trimming stripped 2 bases from V and 5 bases from J, with 10 bases between. From germline, CDR1 is KGHSH and CDR2 LQKENI. The chain's CDR3 is CASSPGAGDQPQHF. The CDR3 coding sequence is TGTGCCAGCTCACCAGGGGCGGGGGATCAGCCCCAGCATTTT.

The J gene is TRBJ2-3, the V gene TRBV4-3; TRBD2 agrees at 12 bases. Germline loops: CDR1 LGHNA, CDR2 YSLEER. CDR3 size: 14 residues. With 4 bases clipped from V and 4 bases from J, the junction kept 0 bases outside the gene matches. CDR3 sequence reads: CASSRTSGADTQYF. The CDR3, as DNA: TGCGCCAGCAGCCGGACTAGCGGGGCAGATACGCAGTATTTT.

The V gene is TRBV6-2 or TRBV6-3, the J gene TRBJ2-7; D is unresolved. V was shortened by 1 base and J by 7 bases, with 11 bases between the two germline ends. Looked up from germline, CDR1 is MNHEY and CDR2 is SVGEGT. This CDR3 is 13 amino acids long. The CDR3 nucleotides are TGTGCCAGCAGTTACTTCATTCATGCGGAGCAGTACTTC. It is translated as CASSYFIHAEQYF.

This clone was observed a handful of times. This chain connects TRBV11-2 to TRBJ2-5; 9 bases fit TRBD2. The junction had 2 bases not matched to a gene; V was cut back by 4 bases and J by 2 bases. The CDR3 loop spans 14 amino acids. Germline V gene lookup returns CDR1 SGHAT and CDR2 FQNNGV. This CDR3 is CASSSGLAQETQYF. Written as DNA, the CDR3 is TGTGCCAGCAGCTCCGGACTAGCGCAAGAGACCCAGTACTTC.

V usage is TRBV29-1 and J usage is TRBJ2-1; D may be TRBD2 (5 bases). Germline CDR1 reads SQVTM; CDR2 reads ANQGSEA. This CDR3 has 15 amino acids. Trimming removed 4 bases from V and 4 bases from J, with 17 bases in between. The CDR3, as DNA: TGCAGCGTTGGATGGGGATTAGCGAGATACAATGAGCAGTTCTTC. The encoded protein is CSVGWGLARYNEQFF.

This clone was counted a single time. The chain links TRBV18 to TRBJ1-5; 7 bases map to TRBD1. This CDR3 is 15 amino acids long. The J segment lost 4 bases and the V segment lost 3 bases, leaving 6 bases of the junction unmatched. Germline CDR1 reads KGHSH; CDR2 reads LQKENI. CDR3 sequence reads: CASSPTGSQNQPQHF. In DNA, the CDR3 is TGTGCCAGCTCACCGACAGGGTCTCAGAATCAGCCCCAGCATTTT. Using reference TRBV18 and TRBJ1-5 for the parts outside the CDR3, the full variable domain is NAGVMQNPRHLVRRRGQEARLRCSPMKGHSHVYWYRQLPEEGLKFMVYLQKENIIDESGMPKERFSAEFPKEGPSILRIQQVVRGDSAAYFCASSPTGSQNQPQHFGDGTRLSIL.

The chain recombines TRBV12-3 or TRBV12-4 with TRBJ2-5; weak D call: TRBD2 (5 bases). The germline V and J ends were trimmed by 6 bases and 5 bases, with 13 bases remaining between them. This CDR3 is built from 13 residues. The CDR3 coding sequence is TGTGCCAGCAGGAGGGAACAAAGGGAGACCCAGTACTTC. Amino acid sequence: CASRREQRETQYF.

This chain connects TRBV30 to TRBJ1-2; TRBD1 might be the D (6 bases). V was clipped by 2 bases and J by 4 bases, with 8 bases between them. Germline CDR1 reads GTSNPN; CDR2 reads SVGIG (reference sequence). This CDR3 is 12 amino acids long. The CDR3 DNA follows: TGTGCCTGGAGTTCAGGGGCCTATGGCTACACCTTC. Translating gives CAWSSGAYGYTF.

The V and J genes are TRBV27 and TRBJ2-1, with TRBD2 matching 13 bases. The CDR3 runs to 18 residues. Trimming at V came to 7 bases and at J to 0 bases, leaving 9 bases not matched to a gene. The germline V gene has CDR1 MNHEY and CDR2 SMNVEV (reference sequence). CDR3 region: CASTPGLAGFLSYNEQFF. The CDR3 DNA reads as TGTGCCAGCACCCCGGGACTAGCGGGATTCCTCTCCTACAATGAGCAGTTCTTC.

This chain joins TRBV28 and TRBJ1-2, with TRBD1 as a possible D gene (6 bases). Germline loops: CDR1 MDHEN, CDR2 SYDVKM. The CDR3 totals 17 residues. V lost 4 bases to trimming and J lost 6 bases, with 24 bases between them. In nucleotides, the CDR3 is TGTGCCAGCAGTTCCCCGGGTTGGGGGGGCAATTTGCATGGCTACACCTTC. Protein product: CASSSPGWGGNLHGYTF.

The chain carries TRBV28 and TRBJ1-2, with a tentative D call TRBD1 (6 bases). The CDR3 runs to 19 residues. V lost 6 bases and J 1 base, leaving 27 bases between the germline ends. CDR1 MDHEN and CDR2 SYDVKM come from the germline V gene. This CDR3 reads CASRSTGLTIPFHNYGYTF. DNA of the CDR3: TGTGCCAGCAGATCTACAGGGTTGACCATTCCATTCCATAACTATGGCTACACCTTC.

This chain uses TRBV28 with TRBJ2-3, with a weak D call TRBD1 (6 bases). Per germline, CDR1 MDHEN and CDR2 SYDVKM. The CDR3 extends over 17 amino acids. Trimming took off 9 bases at V and 6 bases at J, with 28 bases between the two ends. This chain's CDR3 is CASLSLSLGGGQDTQYF. The CDR3 DNA follows: TGTGCCAGTTTGAGCTTATCTCTCGGCGGCGGACAGGATACGCAGTATTTT.